This T cell receptor beta chain was captured by sequencing in a study of shared clonotypes between healthy human individuals. Deletions cut 4 bases from V and 0 bases from J, with 17 bases between. The CDR3 loop spans 16 amino acids. Germline V gene data show CDR1 as SGHDT and CDR2 as YYEEEE. The repertoire was sequenced with immunoSEQ multiplex PCR; TCRdb's copy has only in-frame clones and lacks some. The sample lists some 1 million clones, 70% to 80% seen once, with roughly 1.5% in the top ten. With respect to this clone: No antigen is known for it.

General study results and limits: In general, naive subsets displayed greater estimated richness than memory subsets did.

This sequence joins TRBV5-6 and TRBJ2-7; tentatively, D is TRBD1 (6 bases). The sequence was collected from a man younger than 35 in good health. Sequences were obtained from memory CD4+ T cells sorted from blood. The subset was: CD45RA-negative fraction. DNA for the CDR3: TGTGCCAGCAGCGACTACAGGGCCTCCCGCTCCTACGAGCAGTACTTC. Its protein is CASSDYRASRSYEQYF.